Below, 10 T cell receptor beta chains from the same sample are listed, as sequenced in a study of spatial heterogeneity in lung cancer. No antigen has been assigned to these receptors. Notes on the study in general: For expanded intratumoral alpha and beta TCRs, counts tracked tumor mutation counts.

As to time point: sample taken at primary tumor resection. TCRdb independently ran MiXCR on the 5' RACE reads; one entry per CDR3 protein. The sample yields thousands of distinct CDR3 sequences, 1.3% seen once. The sequencing used lung tumor tissue, collected at surgery. These receptors were taken from a male donor with early-stage non-small cell lung cancer.

In its sample, this clonotype was seen many times. V gene TRBV7-8 combines with J gene TRBJ2-3; perhaps TRBD2 as D (7 bases). Germline V gene sequence: CDR1 SGHVS, CDR2 FQNEAQ. Trimming cost V 2 bases and J 6 bases, with 12 bases left between them. The CDR3 runs to 14 residues. CDR3 coding DNA: TGTGCCAGCAGCTTAAGGGGGGGGATGGATACGCAGTATTTT. Amino acid sequence: CASSLRGGMDTQYF.

This clonotype came up many times. The rearrangement joins TRBV6-6 to TRBJ1-1, with D tentatively TRBD1 (5 bases). The CDR3 contains 14 residues. Trimming took off 5 bases at V and 1 base at J, with 11 bases between the two ends. Germline V lookup: CDR1 MNHNY, CDR2 SVGAGI (reference sequence). CDR3 sequence: CASSQITGNTEAFF. The CDR3 nucleotides are TGTGCCAGCAGTCAGATAACAGGGAACACTGAAGCTTTCTTT.

This clonotype appeared many times. This chain uses TRBV5-1 with TRBJ2-3, with TRBD1 matching over 7 bases. Germline CDR1 and CDR2: SGHRS and YFSETQ. V dropped 4 bases and J dropped 1; count of bases not matched to a gene: 6. There are 15 residues in the CDR3. This chain's CDR3 is CASSIWTGGTDTQYF. The CDR3 bases are TGCGCCAGCAGCATCTGGACAGGAGGCACAGATACGCAGTATTTT.

This clonotype was found many times. The V gene is TRBV5-6, the J gene TRBJ2-1, with TRBD2 matching 7 bases. The CDR3 loop spans 12 amino acids. The V segment lost 2 bases and the J segment 9 bases; nucleotides outside the gene matches: 2. CDR1 SGHDT and CDR2 YYEEEE come from the germline V gene. CDR3 region: CASSLTSVEQFF. CDR3 nucleotides: TGTGCCAGCAGCTTAACTAGCGTTGAGCAGTTCTTC.

This clonotype was detected ten times or more. A read error may explain this, as a much larger clone is one base away. The chain links TRBV20-1 to TRBJ2-5; a weak D match, TRBD2 (6 bases). CDR1 is DFQATT and CDR2 is SNEGSKA in the germline V gene (reference sequence). CDR3 length: 12 residues. Trimming took 3 bases from V and 7 from J, leaving 12 bases between them. CDR3 coding DNA: TGCAGTGCTAGTCCCAGCGGGCGGACCCAGTACTTC. Translated: CSASPSGRTQYF.

This clonotype has at least ten counts. The rearrangement uses TRBV5-1 and TRBJ1-5; TRBD1 agrees at 8 bases. This CDR3 region has 15 residues. Trimming took 5 bases from V and 6 from J; bases not matched to a gene: 10. Germline V lookup: CDR1 SGHRS, CDR2 YFSETQ. The CDR3: CASSPDRAICQPQHF. The CDR3, as DNA: TGCGCCAGCAGTCCGGACAGGGCAATTTGTCAGCCCCAGCATTTT.

At least ten counts were recorded for this clonotype. CDR3 protein: CASSLRQPEYPQYF. CDR3 in DNA: TGTGCCAGCAGTTTAAGACAGCCGGAGTACCCCCAGTACTTC. The V and J genes are TRBV27 and TRBJ2-5, with D perhaps matching TRBD1 (5 bases). V shed 2 bases and J shed 9 bases, with 16 bases lying between them. Germline V lookup: CDR1 MNHEY, CDR2 SMNVEV (reference sequence). This CDR3 is 14 amino acids long.

Many counts were recorded for this clonotype. J is TRBJ2-1 and V is TRBV6-1; 10 bases map to TRBD2. This CDR3 has 17 residues. Germline V CDR1 and CDR2: MNHNS, SASEGT. V lost 3 bases, J lost 10 bases, and 15 bases stayed unmatched. In DNA, the CDR3 is TGTGCCAGCAGTGATCCTAGCGGGGGCCTCCCGTCGTTGGAGCAGTTCTTC. This translates into CASSDPSGGLPSLEQFF.

By frequency in the sample, this clonotype is medium-sized. The V and J genes are TRBV24-1 and TRBJ2-3; the D gene is possibly TRBD2 (8 bases). The CDR3 runs 21 residues. Trimming shortened V by 5 bases and J by 2 bases, and 31 bases separated the two germline ends. CDR1 and CDR2 from the germline V gene are KGHDR and SFDVKD. CDR3 region: CATSGWVRDSPTSGFTDTQYF. DNA for the CDR3: TGTGCCACCAGTGGATGGGTACGGGACAGCCCTACTAGCGGCTTCACAGATACGCAGTATTTT.

This clonotype is medium-sized within its sample. The J gene is TRBJ1-1, the V gene TRBV12-3 or TRBV12-4; D is undetermined. V was cut by 6 bases and J by 1 base, with 12 bases left in between. This CDR3 comprises 14 residues. The CDR3 region is CASSQGQQNTEAFF. DNA for the CDR3: TGTGCCAGCAGCCAAGGTCAGCAGAACACTGAAGCTTTCTTT.